A selection of T cell receptor beta chains follows, all from one sample in a study of blood T cell repertoires in COVID-19. The table came from immunoSEQ multiplex PCR; TCRdb's copy has only in-frame clones and leaves some out. The sample has 250,000 to 350,000 clones; around 89% are singletons. Sequencing was performed on peripheral blood. All receptors derive from a young woman who had recovered from COVID-19. Each CDR3 is given with its conserved first and last residue. D genes are given only for firm matches. Expanded clones are given a class, and other clones once, few, many or no size at all.

v_call	j_call	clone_size	d_call	cdr3_aa	cdr3_nt
TRBV10-3	TRBJ1-2	.	.	CAISQDMGGYTF	TGTGCCATCAGTCAGGACATGGGTGGCTACACCTTC
TRBV27	TRBJ2-1	.	.	CASSLIGGYNEQFF	TGTGCCAGCAGTTTAATAGGGGGTTACAATGAGCAGTTCTTC
TRBV28	TRBJ2-5	once	TRBD2	CASSPTGGGAETQYF	TGTGCCAGCAGCCCCACGGGCGGGGGGGCGGAGACCCAGTACTTC
TRBV5-1	TRBJ2-3	.	TRBD2	CASSLWLAGGYEDTQYF	TGCGCCAGCAGCTTGTGGCTAGCGGGGGGCTATGAAGATACGCAGTATTTT
TRBV24-1	TRBJ1-5	once	TRBD1	CATSQGAGQPQHF	TGTGCCACCAGTCAGGGGGCGGGTCAGCCCCAGCATTTT
TRBV7-8	TRBJ2-2	.	TRBD2	CASSLVGGWTGELFF	TGTGCCAGCAGCTTAGTCGGGGGGTGGACCGGGGAGCTGTTTTTT
TRBV29-1	TRBJ2-1	.	.	CSAPGTTRIHEQFF	TGCAGCGCCCCCGGGACAACTAGGATTCATGAGCAGTTCTTC
TRBV2	TRBJ1-2	.	.	CASSEGGDGYTF	TGTGCCAGCAGTGAAGGGGGCGATGGCTACACCTTC
TRBV5-1	TRBJ2-5	.	TRBD2	CASSFGAGGLETQYF	TGCGCCAGCAGCTTCGGGGCGGGGGGCCTGGAGACCCAGTACTTC
TRBV27	TRBJ2-2	.	.	CASSLFTPGYTGELFF	TGTGCCAGCAGTTTATTCACACCAGGATACACCGGGGAGCTGTTTTTT
TRBV7-8	TRBJ2-4	.	.	CASSVSGAKNIQYF	TGTGCCAGCAGCGTCTCAGGGGCCAAAAACATTCAGTACTTC
TRBV28	TRBJ1-2	.	.	CASSLPQVANYGYTF	TGTGCCAGCAGTTTACCACAGGTAGCTAACTATGGCTACACCTTC
TRBV28	TRBJ1-6	few	TRBD1	CASSSTPGTGSSPLHF	TGTGCCAGCAGTTCGACTCCCGGGACAGGGAGTTCACCCCTCCACTTT
TRBV9	TRBJ2-2	once	TRBD1	CASSVEHGGTGRTGELFF	TGTGCCAGCAGCGTAGAACACGGGGGGACAGGGAGGACCGGGGAGCTGTTTTTT
TRBV6-2/TRBV6-3	TRBJ2-7	once	TRBD2	CASSYSLSGGSSYEQYF	TGTGCCAGCAGTTACTCGTTAAGCGGGGGTAGCTCCTACGAGCAGTACTTC
TRBV14	TRBJ2-1	.	.	CASSQDFGAGGSYNEQFF	TGTGCCAGCAGCCAAGATTTTGGGGCCGGCGGCTCCTACAATGAGCAGTTCTTC
TRBV7-8	TRBJ1-1	.	.	CASSPPRGNTEAFF	TGTGCCAGCAGCCCGCCTCGGGGGAACACTGAAGCTTTCTTT